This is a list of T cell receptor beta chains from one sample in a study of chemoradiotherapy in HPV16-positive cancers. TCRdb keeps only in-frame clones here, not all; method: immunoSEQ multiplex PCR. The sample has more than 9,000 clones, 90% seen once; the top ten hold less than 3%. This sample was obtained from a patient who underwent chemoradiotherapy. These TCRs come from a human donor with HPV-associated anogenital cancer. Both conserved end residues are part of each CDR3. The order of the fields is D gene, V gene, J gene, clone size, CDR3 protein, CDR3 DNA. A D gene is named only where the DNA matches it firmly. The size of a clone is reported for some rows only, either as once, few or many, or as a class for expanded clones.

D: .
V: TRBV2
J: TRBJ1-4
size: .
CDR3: CASTGPATGVTVAEKLFF
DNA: TGTGCCAGCACCGGACCTGCCACAGGCGTCACCGTAGCCGAAAAACTGTTTTTT

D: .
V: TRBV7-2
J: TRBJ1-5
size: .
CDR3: CASSLGGGSNQPQHF
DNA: TGTGCCAGCAGCCTCGGGGGGGGGAGCAATCAGCCCCAGCATTTT

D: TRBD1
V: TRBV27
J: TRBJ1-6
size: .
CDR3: CASSSGQVNSPLHF
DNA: TGTGCCAGCAGCTCGGGACAGGTTAATTCACCCCTCCACTTT

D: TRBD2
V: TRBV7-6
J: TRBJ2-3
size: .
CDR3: CASSLGASSGRRLADTQYF
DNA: TGTGCCAGCAGCTTAGGGGCTAGTAGCGGGAGGCGCTTGGCAGATACGCAGTATTTT

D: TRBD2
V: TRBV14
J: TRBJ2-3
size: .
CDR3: CASSPRSGGGGDTQYF
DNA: TGTGCCAGCAGCCCTCGAAGCGGGGGGGGTGGAGATACGCAGTATTTT

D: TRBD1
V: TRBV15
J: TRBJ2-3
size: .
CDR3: CATSAPPGQGTVGTDTQYF
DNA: TGTGCCACCAGCGCCCCCCCGGGACAGGGCACGGTGGGCACAGATACGCAGTATTTT

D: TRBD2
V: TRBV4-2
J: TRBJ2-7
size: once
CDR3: CASSQSSGIYEQYF
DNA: TGTGCCAGCAGCCAGTCAAGCGGGATTTACGAGCAGTACTTC

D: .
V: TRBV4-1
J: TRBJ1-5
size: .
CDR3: CASSQEVTAGANQPQHF
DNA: TGCGCCAGCAGCCAAGAAGTAACAGCTGGAGCTAATCAGCCCCAGCATTTT

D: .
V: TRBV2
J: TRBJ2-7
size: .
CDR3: CASSEGTLGTYEQYF
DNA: TGTGCCAGCAGTGAAGGGACCCTAGGAACCTACGAGCAGTACTTC

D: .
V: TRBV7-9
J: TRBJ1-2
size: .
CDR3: CASSSGGNYGYTF
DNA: TGTGCCAGCAGCTCCGGGGGGAACTATGGCTACACCTTC

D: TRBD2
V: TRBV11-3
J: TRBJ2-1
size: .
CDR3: CASSLDPTSGRYEQFF
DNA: TGTGCCAGCAGCTTAGATCCGACTAGCGGGAGGTATGAGCAGTTCTTC

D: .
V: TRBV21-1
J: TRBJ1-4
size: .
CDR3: CASSKGAGGPIHEKLFF
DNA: TGTGCCAGCAGCAAGGGGGCAGGGGGCCCTATCCATGAAAAACTGTTTTTT

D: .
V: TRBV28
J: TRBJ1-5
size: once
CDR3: CASERSSNQPQHF
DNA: TGTGCCAGCGAGAGGTCTAGCAATCAGCCCCAGCATTTT

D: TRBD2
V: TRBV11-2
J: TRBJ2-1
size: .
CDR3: CASSLVAGGPGEQFF
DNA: TGTGCCAGCAGCTTAGTGGCGGGAGGGCCGGGGGAGCAGTTCTTC

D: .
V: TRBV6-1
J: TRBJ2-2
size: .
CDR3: CASSERGFGELFF
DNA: TGTGCCAGCAGTGAAAGGGGGTTCGGGGAGCTGTTTTTT

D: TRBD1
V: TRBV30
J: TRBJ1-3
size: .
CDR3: CANRDRVGNTIYF
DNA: TGTGCCAACCGGGACAGGGTCGGAAACACCATATATTTT

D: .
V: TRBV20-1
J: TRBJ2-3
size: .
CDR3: CSARASDTQYF
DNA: TGCAGTGCTAGGGCTAGCGATACGCAGTATTTT

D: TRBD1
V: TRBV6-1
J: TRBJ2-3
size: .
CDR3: CASRLDRASTDTQYF
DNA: TGTGCCAGCAGACTGGACAGGGCAAGCACAGATACGCAGTATTTT

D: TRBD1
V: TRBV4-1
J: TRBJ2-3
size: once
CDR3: CASSQVPGGITDTQYF
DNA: TGCGCCAGCAGCCAAGTACCAGGGGGCATCACAGATACGCAGTATTTT

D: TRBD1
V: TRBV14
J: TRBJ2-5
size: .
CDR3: CASRRRDSGSETQYF
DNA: TGTGCCAGCAGGCGCCGGGACAGTGGTTCGGAGACCCAGTACTTC

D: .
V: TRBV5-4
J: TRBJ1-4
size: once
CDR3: CASSSRKDATNEKLFF
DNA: TGTGCCAGCAGCTCCCGAAAGGATGCAACTAATGAAAAACTGTTTTTT

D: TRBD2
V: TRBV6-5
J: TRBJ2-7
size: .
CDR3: CASRYPGTSGGYEQYF
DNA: TGTGCCAGCAGATACCCGGGGACTAGCGGGGGATACGAGCAGTACTTC

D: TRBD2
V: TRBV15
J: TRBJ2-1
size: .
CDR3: CATRSSGSPYNEQFF
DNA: TGTGCCACCAGGTCTAGCGGGAGTCCCTACAATGAGCAGTTCTTC

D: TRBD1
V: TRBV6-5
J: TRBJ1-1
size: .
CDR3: CASNQRTGNTEAFF
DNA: TGTGCCAGCAACCAAAGGACAGGGAACACTGAAGCTTTCTTT

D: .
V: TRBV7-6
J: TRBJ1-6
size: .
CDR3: CASSLGRGDNSPLHF
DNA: TGTGCCAGCAGCTTAGGGAGGGGCGATAATTCACCCCTCCACTTT

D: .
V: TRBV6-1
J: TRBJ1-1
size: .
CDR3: CASTPRAEMNTEAFF
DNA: TGTGCCAGCACCCCCAGGGCGGAAATGAACACTGAAGCTTTCTTT

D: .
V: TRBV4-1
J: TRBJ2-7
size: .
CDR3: CASSQGGPPYEQYF
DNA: TGCGCCAGCAGCCAAGGGGGCCCCCCCTACGAGCAGTACTTC

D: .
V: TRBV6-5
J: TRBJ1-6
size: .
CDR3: CASSGGGGSPLHF
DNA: TGTGCCAGCAGCGGAGGCGGTGGCTCACCCCTCCACTTT

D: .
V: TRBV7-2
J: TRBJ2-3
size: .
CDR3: CASSFRTDTQYF
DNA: TGTGCCAGCAGCTTCCGCACAGATACGCAGTATTTT

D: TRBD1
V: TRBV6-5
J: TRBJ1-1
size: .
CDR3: CASNMGQMNTEAFF
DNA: TGTGCCAGCAATATGGGACAGATGAACACTGAAGCTTTCTTT

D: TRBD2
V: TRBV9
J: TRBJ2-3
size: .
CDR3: CASSVASGGSPSTDTQYF
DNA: TGTGCCAGCAGCGTAGCTAGCGGGGGGTCACCTAGCACAGATACGCAGTATTTT

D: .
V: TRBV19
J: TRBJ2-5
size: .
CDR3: CASSPQLGRWGTQYF
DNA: TGTGCCAGTAGCCCCCAGTTGGGCAGGTGGGGGACCCAGTACTTC

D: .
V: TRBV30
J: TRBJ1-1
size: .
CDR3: CAWNRGGGTEAFF
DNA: TGTGCCTGGAACCGAGGGGGGGGCACTGAAGCTTTCTTT

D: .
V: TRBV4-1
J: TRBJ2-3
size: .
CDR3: CASSQVGLVDTQYF
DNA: TGCGCCAGCAGCCAAGTAGGGTTGGTAGATACGCAGTATTTT

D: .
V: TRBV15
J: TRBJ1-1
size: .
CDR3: CATSSGTLNTEAFF
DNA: TGTGCCACCAGCAGTGGGACCCTGAACACTGAAGCTTTCTTT

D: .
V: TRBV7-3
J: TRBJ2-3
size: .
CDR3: CASSLGVPDTQYF
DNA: TGTGCCAGCAGCTTGGGGGTCCCAGATACGCAGTATTTT

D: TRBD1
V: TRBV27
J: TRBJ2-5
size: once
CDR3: CASSPGDRAAETQYF
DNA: TGTGCCAGCAGTCCCGGGGACAGGGCGGCGGAGACCCAGTACTTC

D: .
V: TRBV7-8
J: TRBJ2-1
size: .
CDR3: CASSLFPGTTYNEQFF
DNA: TGTGCCAGCAGCTTATTCCCCGGGACCACGTACAATGAGCAGTTCTTC

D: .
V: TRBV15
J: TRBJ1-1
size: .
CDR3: CATSRGGNTEAFF
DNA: TGTGCCACCAGCAGAGGGGGTAACACTGAAGCTTTCTTT

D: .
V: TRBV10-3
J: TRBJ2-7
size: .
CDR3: CAISESVPGSEQYF
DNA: TGTGCCATCAGTGAGTCGGTCCCAGGTAGCGAGCAGTACTTC

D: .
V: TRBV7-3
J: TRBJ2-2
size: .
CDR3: CASSLLTSTGELFF
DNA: TGTGCCAGCAGCTTACTTACTAGCACCGGGGAGCTGTTTTTT

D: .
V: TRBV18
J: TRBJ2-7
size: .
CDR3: CASSPDWSSYEQYF
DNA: TGTGCCAGCTCACCGGATTGGAGCTCCTACGAGCAGTACTTC

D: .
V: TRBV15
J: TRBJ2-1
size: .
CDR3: CATSADTSSYNEQFF
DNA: TGTGCCACCAGCGCCGACACGAGCTCCTACAATGAGCAGTTCTTC

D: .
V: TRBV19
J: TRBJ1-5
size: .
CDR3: CASTSGRGPNQPQHF
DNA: TGTGCCAGTACCTCAGGGAGAGGGCCGAATCAGCCCCAGCATTTT

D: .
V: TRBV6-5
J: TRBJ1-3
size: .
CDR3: CASSFKAGFSGNTIYF
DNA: TGTGCCAGCAGTTTTAAGGCAGGATTCTCTGGAAACACCATATATTTT

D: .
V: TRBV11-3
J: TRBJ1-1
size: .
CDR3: CASSFSPGSTEAFF
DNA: TGTGCCAGCAGCTTCTCTCCAGGGTCCACTGAAGCTTTCTTT

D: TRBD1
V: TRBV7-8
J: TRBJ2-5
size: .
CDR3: CASSLALDREETQYF
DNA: TGTGCCAGCAGCTTAGCCCTGGACAGGGAAGAGACCCAGTACTTC

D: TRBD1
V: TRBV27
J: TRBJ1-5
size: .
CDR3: CASPGQGEYSNQPQHF
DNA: TGTGCCAGCCCCGGACAGGGGGAGTATAGCAATCAGCCCCAGCATTTT

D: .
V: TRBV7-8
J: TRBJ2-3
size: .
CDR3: CASSLAGGAGFTRTQYF
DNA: TGTGCCAGCAGCTTAGCAGGAGGGGCAGGATTTACACGTACGCAGTATTTT

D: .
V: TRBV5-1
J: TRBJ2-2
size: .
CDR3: CASSPRQAYTGELFF
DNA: TGCGCCAGCAGCCCTCGACAGGCGTACACCGGGGAGCTGTTTTTT

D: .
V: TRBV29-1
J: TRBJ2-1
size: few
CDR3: CSVEASFNEQFF
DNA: TGCAGCGTTGAAGCGTCATTCAATGAGCAGTTCTTC

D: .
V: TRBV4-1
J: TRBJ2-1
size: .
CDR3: CASSQEGTVGNEQFF
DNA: TGCGCCAGCAGCCAAGAAGGGACGGTGGGGAATGAGCAGTTCTTC

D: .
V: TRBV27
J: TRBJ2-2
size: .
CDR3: CASSSTGLDTGELFF
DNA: TGTGCCAGCAGTTCAACAGGGTTGGACACCGGGGAGCTGTTTTTT

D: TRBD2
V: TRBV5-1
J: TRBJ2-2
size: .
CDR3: CASSRRLAGTGELFF
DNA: TGCGCCAGCAGCAGACGGCTAGCGGGCACCGGGGAGCTGTTTTTT

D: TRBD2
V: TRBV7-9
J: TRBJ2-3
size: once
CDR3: CASSLASGGSTDTQYF
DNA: TGTGCCAGCAGCTTAGCGAGCGGGGGCAGCACAGATACGCAGTATTTT

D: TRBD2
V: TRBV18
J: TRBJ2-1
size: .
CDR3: CASSPRLAGPGPEQFF
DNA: TGTGCCAGCTCACCCCGGCTAGCGGGACCAGGTCCTGAGCAGTTCTTC

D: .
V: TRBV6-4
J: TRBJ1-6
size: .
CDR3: CASRLTVNSPLHF
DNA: TGTGCCAGCAGATTGACAGTTAATTCACCCCTCCACTTT

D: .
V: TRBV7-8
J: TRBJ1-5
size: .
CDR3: CASSLGAAYSNQPQHF
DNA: TGTGCCAGCAGCTTAGGTGCGGCCTATAGCAATCAGCCCCAGCATTTT

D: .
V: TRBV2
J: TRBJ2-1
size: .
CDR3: CASSVRGSNNEQFF
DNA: TGTGCCAGCAGTGTTCGGGGGTCCAATAATGAGCAGTTCTTC

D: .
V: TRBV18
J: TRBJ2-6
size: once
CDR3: CASSPPFGASGANVLTF
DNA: TGTGCCAGCTCACCACCCTTCGGGGCATCTGGGGCCAACGTCCTGACTTTC